The rows below give T cell receptor beta chains drawn from one sample of a study of T cell repertoires in aging, cancer and after chemotherapy. TCRdb passed the multiplex PCR reads through MiXCR, listing each CDR3 protein once. The sample shows some 11,000 distinct CDR3 sequences, 30% to 35% of them seen only once. Sample: blood. All receptors derive from a human donor in good health. The donor label of this sample is uncertain. The CDR3 runs from the conserved cysteine through the conserved F or W. Each record gives: V gene, J gene, clone size, CDR3 length, D gene, CDR3 protein, CDR3 DNA. A D gene is named only where the DNA matches it firmly. Rows may omit the clone size; those that give it use once, few, many or a size class.

>TRBV27|TRBJ1-1|few|13|NA
CASSAGQTIEAFF
TGTGCCAGCAGCGCTGGACAGACCATTGAAGCTTTCTTT
>TRBV20-1|TRBJ1-4|NA|16|TRBD1
CSAVGQGRGLNEKLFF
TGCAGTGCTGTGGGACAGGGACGAGGGCTGAATGAAAAACTGTTTTTT
>TRBV30|TRBJ1-5|NA|15|NA
CAWSPDGVSNQPKHF
TGTGCCTGGAGCCCGGACGGGGTCTCGAATCAGCCCAAGCATTTT
>TRBV11-2|TRBJ2-2|NA|13|NA
CASSFTGTGELFF
TGTGCCAGCAGCTTTACGGGCACCGGGGAGCTGTTTTTT
>TRBV29-1|TRBJ2-5|NA|14|NA
CSVKRVGYQETQYF
TGCAGCGTTAAGCGGGTGGGGTACCAAGAGACCCAGTACTTC
>TRBV24-1|TRBJ1-4|few|15|NA
CATSDLQGDTEKLFF
TGTGCCACCAGTGATTTGCAAGGAGATACTGAAAAACTGTTTTTT
>TRBV6-2/TRBV6-3|TRBJ2-7|NA|15|TRBD2
CASSWGSGAPYEQYF
TGTGCCAGTTCTTGGGGTAGCGGGGCCCCCTACGAGCAGTACTTC
>TRBV19|TRBJ2-1|few|15|TRBD2
CASSIAGGGRPEQFF
TGTGCCAGTAGTATAGCGGGGGGGGGGCGACCTGAGCAGTTCTTC
>TRBV6-1|TRBJ1-6|few|15|TRBD1
CASSEGQGNSSPLHF
TGTGCCAGCAGTGAAGGACAGGGAAATAGTTCACCCCTCCACTTT
>TRBV5-6|TRBJ1-6|few|15|NA
CASSLGGRGNSPLHF
TGTGCCAGCAGCTTGGGGGGCAGGGGTAATTCACCCCTCCACTTT
>TRBV6-5|TRBJ1-5|medium-sized|16|NA
CASSGRAPSGNQPQHF
TGTGCCAGCAGCGGGCGGGCCCCTTCGGGCAATCAGCCCCAGCATTTT
>TRBV5-4|TRBJ2-2|NA|15|TRBD1
CASSLERGQAGELCF
TGTGCCAGCAGCTTGGAGAGGGGGCAGGCCGGGGAGCTGTGTTTT
>TRBV30|TRBJ2-6|medium-sized|12|NA
CAWWGGANVLTF
TGTGCCTGGTGGGGCGGGGCCAACGTCCTGACTTTC
>TRBV20-1|TRBJ2-3|NA|17|TRBD2
CSARDPTSGSLTDTQYF
TGCAGTGCTAGAGATCCCACTAGCGGGAGTTTGACAGATACGCAGTATTTT
>TRBV5-6|TRBJ2-6|medium-sized|16|NA
CASSSPTGTGANVLTF
TGTGCCAGCAGCTCACCAACAGGGACCGGGGCCAACGTCCTGACTTTC
>TRBV18|TRBJ2-1|NA|18|TRBD2
CASSPALAGGPTYNEQFF
TGTGCCAGCTCACCCGCACTAGCGGGAGGTCCGACCTACAATGAGCAGTTCTTC
>TRBV5-6|TRBJ1-1|NA|16|TRBD1
CASSLGCTGGYTEAFF
TGTGCCAGCAGCTTGGGCTGTACAGGGGGCTACACTGAAGCTTTCTTT
>TRBV12-3/TRBV12-4|TRBJ1-5|medium-sized|13|NA
CASSFDKVQPQHF
TGTGCCAGCAGTTTTGACAAAGTGCAGCCCCAGCATTTT
>TRBV6-5|TRBJ2-7|few|13|NA
CASVQGTIGEQYF
TGTGCCAGTGTACAGGGGACTATCGGCGAGCAGTACTTC
>TRBV27|TRBJ1-2|NA|14|TRBD1
CASRTTGTGNGYTF
TGTGCCAGCAGGACGACCGGGACAGGGAATGGCTACACCTTC
>TRBV27|TRBJ2-7|NA|14|NA
CASSSRDSSYEQYF
TGTGCCAGCAGTTCCCGGGACTCCTCCTACGAGCAGTACTTC
>TRBV29-1|TRBJ1-4|medium-sized|12|TRBD1
CSGGQINEKLFF
TGCAGCGGGGGACAGATTAATGAAAAACTGTTTTTT
>TRBV18|TRBJ1-2|few|12|NA
CASSLSNYGYTF
TGTGCCAGCTCACTATCTAACTATGGCTACACCTTC
>TRBV5-5|TRBJ2-7|NA|14|NA
CASSFSGTPNEQYF
TGTGCCAGCAGCTTCTCCGGGACACCCAACGAGCAGTACTTC
>TRBV18|TRBJ1-6|few|14|NA
CASSALRGSSPLHF
TGTGCCAGCTCAGCTCTCAGGGGTAGTTCACCCCTCCACTTT
>TRBV6-1|TRBJ2-7|medium-sized|14|TRBD2
CASSALAGAYEQYF
TGTGCCAGCAGTGCCCTAGCGGGGGCCTACGAGCAGTACTTC
>TRBV13|TRBJ2-7|medium-sized|14|NA
CASSPRDTSYEQYF
TGTGCCAGCAGCCCACGGGACACGAGCTACGAGCAGTACTTC
>TRBV7-2|TRBJ2-5|NA|12|NA
CASSFPQKTQYF
TGTGCCAGCAGCTTTCCTCAGAAGACCCAGTACTTC
>TRBV6-5|TRBJ2-7|medium-sized|14|TRBD2
CASMTGGPGFEQYF
TGTGCCAGCATGACGGGAGGGCCAGGTTTCGAGCAGTACTTC
>TRBV6-6|TRBJ1-3|NA|18|TRBD1
CASGGTGGRYRAGNTIYF
TGTGCCAGCGGAGGGACAGGGGGACGGTACCGGGCTGGAAACACCATATATTTT
>TRBV11-1|TRBJ1-3|few|15|NA
CASSQTRGLGNTIYF
TGTGCCAGCAGCCAAACCAGGGGCCTCGGAAACACCATATATTTT
>TRBV18|TRBJ1-2|NA|14|TRBD1
CASSLDGTDYGYTF
TGTGCCAGCTCACTGGACGGGACAGACTATGGCTACACCTTC
>TRBV5-4|TRBJ1-6|few|15|TRBD1
CASSLGGTANSPLHF
TGTGCCAGCAGCTTGGGGGGGACAGCGAATTCACCCCTCCACTTT
>TRBV27|TRBJ2-1|NA|13|NA
CASSLVHDNEQFF
TGTGCCAGCAGTTTAGTTCACGACAATGAGCAGTTCTTC
>TRBV27|TRBJ2-6|few|18|NA
CASSLSETRTSGANVLTF
TGTGCCAGCAGTTTATCGGAGACCCGGACGTCGGGGGCCAACGTCCTGACTTTC
>TRBV6-2/TRBV6-3|TRBJ2-7|NA|13|NA
CASSYPGSYEQYF
TGTGCCAGCAGTTACCCCGGCTCCTACGAGCAGTACTTC
>TRBV19|TRBJ2-5|NA|15|NA
CASSPQGAGGETQYF
TGTGCCAGTAGCCCACAGGGGGCGGGGGGAGAGACCCAGTACTTC
>TRBV10-3|TRBJ2-1|few|17|TRBD1
CAIRSLGQVSSYNEQFF
TGTGCCATCAGAAGTTTGGGACAGGTTAGCTCCTACAATGAGCAGTTCTTC
>TRBV19|TRBJ1-5|NA|14|NA
CASNLDSYNQPQHF
TGTGCCAGTAACCTGGACAGTTACAATCAGCCCCAGCATTTT
>TRBV12-3/TRBV12-4|TRBJ1-5|NA|15|NA
CASSYNGVGNQPQHF
TGTGCCAGCAGTTACAATGGGGTGGGCAATCAGCCCCAGCATTTT
>TRBV6-2/TRBV6-3|TRBJ1-1|NA|14|NA
CASTPDLGNTEAFF
TGTGCCAGCACCCCGGATTTGGGCAACACTGAAGCTTTCTTT
>TRBV30|TRBJ1-2|NA|14|NA
CAWSEQGWDYGYTF
TGTGCCTGGAGTGAACAGGGCTGGGACTATGGCTACACCTTC
>TRBV6-2/TRBV6-3|TRBJ1-1|NA|17|NA
CASSYSIARASGPEAFF
TGTGCCAGCAGTTACTCGATCGCGAGGGCGTCTGGCCCTGAAGCTTTCTTT
>TRBV19|TRBJ1-6|few|14|NA
CASSLGPSNSPLHF
TGTGCCAGTAGTCTAGGGCCCTCGAATTCACCCCTCCACTTT
>TRBV6-6|TRBJ1-1|NA|12|NA
CASGQGRSEAFF
TGTGCCAGCGGGCAGGGGAGGTCTGAAGCTTTCTTT
>TRBV12-3/TRBV12-4|TRBJ1-3|NA|16|NA
CASTLTGRLSGNTIYF
TGTGCCAGCACCCTTACGGGGAGACTCTCTGGAAACACCATATATTTT
>TRBV21-1|TRBJ1-6|NA|17|NA
CASSKRPPGSLESPLHF
TGTGCCAGCAGCAAACGCCCGCCCGGTTCGTTGGAGTCACCCCTCCACTTT
>TRBV19|TRBJ2-2|few|16|TRBD2
CASSRASGTNTGELFF
TGTGCCAGTAGTAGGGCCAGCGGGACCAACACCGGGGAGCTGTTTTTT
>TRBV6-2/TRBV6-3|TRBJ2-4|NA|15|TRBD2
CASSYAGTSGFIQYF
TGTGCCAGCAGTTACGCGGGGACTAGCGGATTCATTCAGTACTTC
>TRBV5-4|TRBJ1-3|NA|13|NA
CASSLGLENTIYF
TGTGCCAGCAGCTTGGGACTGGAAAACACCATATATTTT
>TRBV7-9|TRBJ1-1|NA|13|NA
CASSLWTATEAFF
TGTGCCAGCAGCCTCTGGACGGCCACTGAAGCTTTCTTT
>TRBV19|TRBJ2-1|NA|15|NA
CASTIFSGSYNEQFF
TGTGCCAGTACTATTTTTAGCGGCTCCTACAATGAGCAGTTCTTC
>TRBV19|TRBJ1-3|NA|14|NA
CASSIGGSAHTIYF
TGTGCCAGTAGTATTGGAGGATCTGCGCACACCATATATTTT
>TRBV5-6|TRBJ2-7|NA|11|NA
CASRRDGEQYF
TGTGCCAGCAGGCGAGACGGCGAGCAGTACTTC
>TRBV30|TRBJ1-2|NA|14|TRBD1
CAWSALGQGGGYTF
TGTGCCTGGAGTGCCTTGGGACAGGGCGGGGGCTACACCTTC
>TRBV6-2/TRBV6-3|TRBJ2-1|once|13|NA
CASNPSFYNEQFF
TGTGCCAGCAACCCGAGCTTCTACAATGAGCAGTTCTTC
>TRBV6-1|TRBJ2-1|few|17|TRBD2
CASSDGGGLAGVSEQFF
TGTGCCAGCAGTGACGGGGGGGGACTAGCGGGAGTTAGTGAGCAGTTCTTC
>TRBV6-5|TRBJ1-1|NA|14|NA
CASRATGLRGEAFF
TGTGCCAGCAGAGCCACAGGGCTGAGGGGAGAAGCTTTCTTT
>TRBV6-2/TRBV6-3|TRBJ2-1|NA|14|TRBD2
CASSYSLADNEQFF
TGTGCCAGCAGTTACTCACTAGCGGACAATGAGCAGTTCTTC
>TRBV27|TRBJ1-6|NA|15|TRBD1
CASSLGQTLNSPLHF
TGTGCCAGCAGTTTGGGACAGACTTTAAATTCACCCCTCCACTTT